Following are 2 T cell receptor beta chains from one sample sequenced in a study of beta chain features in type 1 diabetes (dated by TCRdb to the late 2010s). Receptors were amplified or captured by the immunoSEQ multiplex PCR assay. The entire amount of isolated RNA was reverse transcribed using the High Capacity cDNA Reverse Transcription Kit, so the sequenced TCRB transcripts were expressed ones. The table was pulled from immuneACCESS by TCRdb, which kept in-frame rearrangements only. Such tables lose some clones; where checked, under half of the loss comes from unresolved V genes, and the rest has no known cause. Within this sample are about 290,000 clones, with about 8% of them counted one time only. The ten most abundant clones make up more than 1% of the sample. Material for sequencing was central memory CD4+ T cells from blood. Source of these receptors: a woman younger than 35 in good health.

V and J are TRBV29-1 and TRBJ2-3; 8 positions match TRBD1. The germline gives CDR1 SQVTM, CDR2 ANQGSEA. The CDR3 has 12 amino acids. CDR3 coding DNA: TGCAGTGGGAGGACAGGGACAGATACGCAGTATTTT. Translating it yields CSGRTGTDTQYF.

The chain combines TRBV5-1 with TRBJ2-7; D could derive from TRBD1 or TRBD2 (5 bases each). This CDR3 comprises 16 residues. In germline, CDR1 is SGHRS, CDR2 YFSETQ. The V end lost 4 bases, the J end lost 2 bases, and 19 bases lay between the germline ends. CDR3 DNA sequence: TGCGCCAGCAGCACTGGGACGACCGACAACGCCTACGAGCAGTACGTC. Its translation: CASSTGTTDNAYEQYV.